This T cell receptor beta chain was identified during a study of Tregs in tolerant kidney transplant recipients. Findings of the study overall: Expanding Tregs on activated donor B cells appeared to best identify donor-specific TCRbeta clones.

In regard to this clone: Its antigen is not identified.

Sequencing used immunoSEQ multiplex PCR; TCRdb keeps in-frame clones, though not all of them. The sample lists around 120,000 clones; around 91% were seen once. The sequencing input was CD4+ T cells from blood. The source of this sequence is a human donor in good health.

CDR3 sequence: CASSSNSGPNEKLFF. In DNA form, the CDR3 reads TGTGCCAGCAGCTCCAACAGCGGGCCTAATGAAAAACTGTTTTTT. The chain links TRBV7-8 to TRBJ1-4; D uncertain. The CDR3 has 15 residues. V lost 4 bases to trimming and J lost 3 bases, with 12 bases between them. CDR1 SGHVS and CDR2 FQNEAQ come from the germline V gene.